The 30 T cell receptor beta chains presented below share a single source sample, sequenced in a study of somatic mutations in cytotoxic T cells in rheumatoid arthritis. Here immunoSEQ multiplex PCR was the method, and the copy in TCRdb shows in-frame clones only, minus some. The sample contains fewer than 15,000 clones, roughly 72% of which appear only once. Sequencing was performed on CD8+ T cells sorted from blood. These receptors were taken from an adult with rheumatoid arthritis.

The V and J genes are TRBV4-2 and TRBJ2-7; D is ambiguous. V was pared by 1 base and J by 0 bases, with 7 bases between. The CDR3 consists of 14 residues. CDR1 and CDR2 from the germline V gene are LGHNA and YNFKEQ. CDR3 in amino acids: CASSQAGRSYEQYF. CDR3 sequence (DNA): TGTGCCAGCAGCCAAGCCGGCCGCTCCTACGAGCAGTACTTC.

The chain carries TRBV2 and TRBJ1-6; D possibly corresponds to TRBD1 (5 bases). From germline, CDR1 is SNHLY and CDR2 FYNNEI. V was clipped by 2 bases and J by 0 bases, with 11 bases between them. This CDR3 contains 17 residues. CDR3 protein: CASSEWGGSSYNSPLHF. In DNA, the CDR3 is TGTGCCAGCAGTGAATGGGGCGGCAGCTCCTATAATTCACCCCTCCACTTT.

By share of the sample, this clone is medium-sized. This chain joins TRBV29-1 and TRBJ2-1; 14 nucleotides align to TRBD2. With 7 bases clipped from V and 8 bases from J, the junction kept 7 bases outside the gene matches. The CDR3 is 14 amino acids. Germline V gene sequence: CDR1 SQVTM, CDR2 ANQGSEA. CDR3 sequence (DNA): TGCAGCGCCACGACTAGCGGGGGGGCCGATGAGCAGTTCTTC. It specifies CSATTSGGADEQFF.

The CDR3 sequence: CATSSLGGNGYTF. DNA for the CDR3: TGTGCCACCAGCTCCTTGGGGGGGAATGGCTACACCTTC. The rearrangement links TRBV15 to TRBJ1-2; TRBD1 is a possible D gene (5 bases). CDR3 size: 13 residues. The germline V gene has CDR1 LNHNV and CDR2 YYDKDF (reference sequence). Trimming stripped 5 bases from V and 6 bases from J, with 13 bases between.

The rearrangement uses TRBV9 and TRBJ2-5, with 12 bases that match TRBD2. Germline lookup yields CDR1 SGDLS and CDR2 YYNGEE. V shed 4 bases, J shed 5 bases, and the junction held 3 bases outside the gene matches. The CDR3 has 14 amino acids. Written as DNA, the CDR3 is TGTGCCAGCAGCTCCGGACTAGCGGGGGAGACCCAGTACTTC. Its translation is CASSSGLAGETQYF. The full variable domain, with the rest looked up from reference TRBV9 and TRBJ2-5, is DSGVTQTPKHLITATGQRVTLRCSPRSGDLSVYWYQQSLDQGLQFLIQYYNGEERAKGNILERFSAQQFPDLHSELNLSSLELGDSALYFCASSSGLAGETQYFGPGTRLLVL.

This clone was detected only once. The chain links TRBV5-4 to TRBJ2-1, with 10 positions matching TRBD2. With 4 bases clipped from V and 7 bases from J, the junction kept 11 bases outside the gene matches. Germline CDR1 and CDR2: SGHNT and YYREEE (reference sequence). The CDR3 is made up of 16 amino acids. The CDR3 DNA reads TGTGCCAGCAGCCCGCCGGGATTAGCGGGGGGAAATGAGCAGTTCTTC. Encoded protein: CASSPPGLAGGNEQFF.

The chain joins TRBV6-5 to TRBJ2-2; weak D call: TRBD1 (5 bases). The CDR3 is made up of 13 amino acids. The V end lost 5 bases, the J end lost 5 bases, and 9 bases lay between the germline ends. Germline V gene lookup returns CDR1 MNHEY and CDR2 SVGAGI. The CDR3 is CASSLRVTGELFF. CDR3 nucleotides: TGTGCCAGCAGTCTCAGGGTGACCGGGGAGCTGTTTTTT.

The chain recombines TRBV28 with TRBJ2-7; D not certain. Germline lookup yields CDR1 MDHEN and CDR2 SYDVKM. The ends were cut back, 7 bases at V and 7 bases at J, with 14 bases in the middle. The CDR3 is 12 amino acids. The CDR3 DNA reads TGTGCCAGCAACCTCGGTGAAGGTGAGCAGTACTTC. Amino acid sequence: CASNLGEGEQYF.

The rearrangement uses TRBV7-2 and TRBJ2-1; 9 positions agree with TRBD1. Trimming took 1 base from V and 6 from J; bases not matched to a gene: 1. Germline-derived CDR1 and CDR2 are SGHTA and FQGNSA. There are 14 residues in the CDR3. The CDR3 nucleotides read TGTGCCAGCAGCTTAGGACAGGGGGGCAATGAGCAGTTCTTC. This encodes CASSLGQGGNEQFF.

This clone was seen just once. The chain recombines TRBV2 with TRBJ1-1; D may be TRBD1 (6 bases). This CDR3 is 18 amino acids long. Germline V CDR1 and CDR2: SNHLY, FYNNEI. The germline V and J ends were trimmed by 3 bases and 0 bases, with 20 bases remaining between them. CDR3 DNA: TGTGCCAGCAGTGATTGGGGGGGGGCGGCCGGTGTGAACACTGAAGCTTTCTTT. Its protein is CASSDWGGAAGVNTEAFF.

The J gene is TRBJ2-5, the V gene TRBV30, with a weak D call TRBD2 (6 bases). The CDR3 consists of 14 residues. Trimming pared 0 bases from V and 3 bases from J, leaving 11 bases between. CDR1 GTSNPN and CDR2 SVGIG come from the germline V gene (reference sequence). The CDR3 loop reads CAWSVLRREETQYF. The CDR3, as DNA: TGTGCCTGGAGTGTACTAAGGAGGGAAGAGACCCAGTACTTC.

V usage is TRBV28 and J usage is TRBJ2-5, with TRBD2 as a possible D gene (5 bases). Germline V gives CDR1 MDHEN, CDR2 SYDVKM. This CDR3 spans 15 amino acids. V lost 7 bases to trimming and J lost 5 bases, with 20 bases between them. The CDR3, as DNA: TGTGCCAGCACCCCGGGGATGCCAGCTGGGGAGACCCAGTACTTC. It is translated as CASTPGMPAGETQYF.

The table lists this clone with a few counts. The genes are TRBV15 and TRBJ1-6; D is unclear. CDR3 length equals 13 residues. Trimming shortened V by 4 bases and J by 10 bases, and 11 bases separated the two germline ends. The germline CDR1 and CDR2 sequences are LNHNV and YYDKDF (reference sequence). The CDR3 nucleotides read TGTGCCACCAGCACCGGTAGGGTATCACCCCTCCACTTT. It translates to CATSTGRVSPLHF. Drawing the rest from reference TRBV15 and TRBJ1-6, the complete variable domain is DAMVIQNPRYQVTQFGKPVTLSCSQTLNHNVMYWYQQKSSQAPKLLFHYYDKDFNNEADTPDNFQSRRPNTSFCFLDIRSPGLGDTAMYLCATSTGRVSPLHFGNGTRLTVT.

The rearrangement links TRBV27 to TRBJ1-5, with 8 bases identical to TRBD1. Germline-derived CDR1 and CDR2 are MNHEY and SMNVEV (reference sequence). V was pared by 3 bases and J by 6 bases, with 4 bases of the junction left unmatched. CDR3 length: 14 residues. The CDR3 is CASSLGQVGQPQHF. CDR3 DNA: TGTGCCAGCAGTTTGGGACAGGTGGGTCAGCCCCAGCATTTT.

This clone has more than one count but fewer than ten. The gene calls are TRBV9 and TRBJ2-2; no clear D gene. The CDR3 totals 16 residues. The germline gives CDR1 SGDLS, CDR2 YYNGEE. The germline V and J ends were trimmed by 2 bases and 0 bases, with 11 bases remaining between them. This CDR3 is CASSVDPQTNTGELFF. Written as DNA, the CDR3 is TGTGCCAGCAGCGTCGACCCACAGACGAACACCGGGGAGCTGTTTTTT.

The chain carries TRBV5-4 and TRBJ1-6; 10 bases map to TRBD1. The length of the CDR3 is 13 residues. Germline V lookup: CDR1 SGHNT, CDR2 YYREEE (reference sequence). Trimming cost V 9 bases and J 12 bases; bases outside gene matches: 9. CDR3 DNA sequence: TGTGCCACCGCGGGACAGGGGACGGGACCCCTCCACTTT. Protein: CATAGQGTGPLHF. The complete variable domain, with remaining parts taken from reference TRBV5-4 and TRBJ1-6, reads ETGVTQSPTHLIKTRGQQVTLRCSSQSGHNTVSWYQQALGQGPQFIFQYYREEENGRGNFPPRFSGLQFPNYSSELNVNALELDDSALYLCATAGQGTGPLHFGNGTRLTVT.

This sequence joins TRBV19 and TRBJ2-5, with D perhaps TRBD2 (5 bases). The CDR3 is 14 amino acids. V was pared by 7 bases and J by 0 bases, with 12 bases between. Germline CDR1 is LNHDA and CDR2 is SQIVND (reference sequence). The CDR3 sequence: CASTSSGNQETQYF. The CDR3 coding sequence is TGTGCCAGTACCTCCTCGGGGAACCAAGAGACCCAGTACTTC.

The V and J genes are TRBV9 and TRBJ2-3; D is perhaps TRBD2 (6 bases). The CDR3 has 14 residues. V shed 3 bases and J shed 6 bases, with 14 bases lying between them. Germline CDR1 reads SGDLS; CDR2 reads YYNGEE. The CDR3 DNA reads as TGTGCCAGCAGCGACCATGGGGGGAGCGATACGCAGTATTTT. It translates to CASSDHGGSDTQYF.

The chain uses TRBV10-3 and TRBJ2-5; 9 nucleotides align to TRBD2. Germline assignment: CDR1 ENHRY and CDR2 SYGVKD. This CDR3 has 16 residues. Losses at the gene ends were 0 bases for V and 0 bases for J; bases not matched to a gene: 2. In nucleotides, the CDR3 is TGTGCCATCAGTGAGTCGGGACTAGCTGACCAAGAGACCCAGTACTTC. Its protein is CAISESGLADQETQYF.

The chain recombines TRBV4-3 with TRBJ1-5, with D possibly being TRBD1 (5 bases). V lost 3 bases to trimming and J lost 5 bases, with 17 bases between them. CDR3 length: 16 residues. CDR1 and CDR2 (germline): LGHNA, YSLEER. The CDR3 DNA follows: TGCGCCAGCAGCCAGGACAACGGGATTAAGGATCAGCCCCAGCATTTT. Translation gives CASSQDNGIKDQPQHF.

The chain joins TRBV28 to TRBJ2-7; no clear D gene. The CDR3 totals 14 residues. Trimming shortened V by 2 bases and J by 4 bases, and 12 bases separated the two germline ends. Germline V CDR1 and CDR2: MDHEN, SYDVKM. The CDR3 spells CASSLPGTEYEQYF. CDR3 nucleotide sequence: TGTGCCAGCAGTTTACCTGGTACCGAATACGAGCAGTACTTC.

J is TRBJ2-7 and V is TRBV6-6; no clear D. CDR1 and CDR2 from the germline V gene are MNHNY and SVGAGI (reference sequence). The CDR3 has 12 residues. Trimming removed 5 bases at V and 7 bases at J, with 12 bases between. The CDR3 DNA sequence: TGTGCCAGCAGTCTTAGTGGTGTGGAGCAGTACTTC. It codes for CASSLSGVEQYF.

This clone was seen a single time. The rearrangement links TRBV5-6 to TRBJ2-5, with a weak D call TRBD1 (6 bases). V was trimmed by 3 bases and J by 9 bases, leaving 9 bases between them. Germline V CDR1 and CDR2: SGHDT, YYEEEE. This CDR3 region has 11 residues. The CDR3 sequence: CASSSGVPQYF. DNA for the CDR3: TGTGCCAGCAGCTCAGGGGTGCCCCAGTACTTC. Looking up the rest from reference TRBV5-6 and TRBJ2-5 gives the full variable domain: DAGVTQSPTHLIKTRGQQVTLRCSPKSGHDTVSWYQQALGQGPQFIFQYYEEEERQRGNFPDRFSGHQFPNYSSELNVNALLLGDSALYLCASSSGVPQYFGPGTRLLVL.

The V gene is TRBV27, the J gene TRBJ2-7, with TRBD1 identical over 10 bases. V was clipped by 5 bases and J by 5 bases; unmatched bases: 6. Germline loops: CDR1 MNHEY, CDR2 SMNVEV (reference sequence). The CDR3 is 14 amino acids. The chain's CDR3 is CASSHTTGGDEQYF. In DNA form, the CDR3 reads TGTGCCAGCAGTCACACGACAGGGGGCGACGAGCAGTACTTC.

The CDR3 reads CAWSGGRYEQYF. DNA for the CDR3: TGTGCCTGGAGCGGGGGCAGATACGAGCAGTACTTC. V usage is TRBV30 and J usage is TRBJ2-5; D assignment may be TRBD1 or TRBD2 (6 bases each). The J call may be faulty, since TRBJ2-7 better matches the DNA end. The CDR3 totals 12 residues. Germline CDR1 and CDR2: GTSNPN and SVGIG (reference sequence).

The rearrangement joins TRBV19 to TRBJ1-5; D is perhaps TRBD1 (5 bases). This CDR3 region has 13 residues. CDR1 LNHDA and CDR2 SQIVND come from the germline V gene (reference sequence). Trimming took 2 bases from V and 4 from J, leaving 6 bases between them. In DNA, the CDR3 is TGTGCCAGTAGTATATCAGGGAATCAGCCCCAGCATTTT. The encoded protein is CASSISGNQPQHF.

With regard to this clone: Given the absence of the conserved phenylalanine or tryptophan at the CDR3 end, a read error is likely. The CDR3 nucleotides read TGTGCCATCCAGGACAGGGACCATTCACCCCTCCACCTT. It encodes CAIQDRDHSPLHL. The chain is built from TRBV28 and TRBJ1-6, with 8 bases fitting TRBD1. The CDR3 runs 13 residues. Unmatched junction bases numbered 7, after V lost 10 bases and J lost 8 bases. The germline gives CDR1 MDHEN, CDR2 SYDVKM.

The CDR3, as DNA: TGTGCCAGCAGCTCGTCGCGGGAGCAGTACTTC. It encodes CASSSSREQYF. The genes are TRBV5-4 and TRBJ2-7; the D is unclear. The V end was cut by 3 bases, the J end by 7 bases, with 8 bases between. The CDR3 covers 11 residues. Germline CDR1 and CDR2: SGHNT and YYREEE (reference sequence).

This sequence joins TRBV7-9 and TRBJ2-5; 8 bases fit TRBD2. This CDR3 is 16 amino acids long. Germline values: CDR1 SEHNR, CDR2 FQNEAQ (reference sequence). With 3 bases clipped from V and 2 bases from J, the junction kept 8 bases outside the gene matches. The CDR3 coding sequence is TGTGCCAGCAGCTTCAGTAGCGGGGAACTACAAGAGACCCAGTACTTC. The encoded protein is CASSFSSGELQETQYF.

This clone was seen more than once but under ten times. V usage is TRBV11-1 and J usage is TRBJ2-7; unclear D gene. The V gene's germline CDR1 is SGHAT and CDR2 FQDESV (reference sequence). The CDR3 runs to 13 residues. The V and J ends lost 3 bases and 0 bases respectively, with 6 bases between them. The DNA for the CDR3 is TGTGCCAGCAGCTTCCCAGGCTCCTACGAGCAGTACTTC. Translation: CASSFPGSYEQYF.